The entry that follows covers one T cell receptor (beta chain) sequence. The entry originates in a study of shared clonotypes between healthy human individuals. Profiled with immunoSEQ multiplex PCR; TCRdb holds only in-frame clones, not every one. The sample lists millions of clones; 90% to 95% were seen once. The CDR3 is 14 residues long. V was pared by 1 base and J by 1 base, with 7 bases between. Per germline, CDR1 LNHDA and CDR2 SQIVND (reference sequence). This receptor was taken from a man aged 18 to 35 in good health. Sequencing was carried out using naive CD4+ T cells sorted from blood. Subset meaning: CD45RA+ positively selected. This chain connects TRBV19 to TRBJ2-5; D unclear. The CDR3 loop is CASSIGHSQETQYF. DNA for the CDR3: TGTGCCAGTAGTATAGGTCACAGCCAAGAGACCCAGTACTTC.